A selection of T cell receptor beta chains follows, all from one sample in a study of shared clonotypes between healthy human individuals. Clones were read by immunoSEQ multiplex PCR, and TCRdb kept only the in-frame ones, dropping some. The sample holds approximately 1.5 million clones, approximately 98% seen once. The sample taken for sequencing was naive CD4+ T cells sorted from blood. These receptor sequences come from a man aged 25 to 40 in good health. Each CDR3 is given with its conserved first and last residue. Each record gives: CDR3 DNA, CDR3 protein, clone size, V gene, J gene, D gene. D genes are given only for firm matches. Size tells how often a clone was seen (once, few, many) or the class of an expanded clone, and some rows leave it out.

TGTGCCAGCAGTTTAAAGACAGGCCTTGCATGGGACACTGAAGCTTTCTTT	CASSLKTGLAWDTEAFF	.	TRBV28	TRBJ1-1	.
TGTGCCAGCAGCGCGAGAGTTGGCACTGAAGCTTTCTTT	CASSARVGTEAFF	.	TRBV9	TRBJ1-1	.
TGTGCCACCGCTCGTCTCCCCTCCACAGATACGCAGTATTTT	CATARLPSTDTQYF	.	TRBV6-4	TRBJ2-3	.
TGCGCCAGCAGCCAAGATCAGTCTAGCGGGAGTAGAACAGATACGCAGTATTTT	CASSQDQSSGSRTDTQYF	.	TRBV4-3	TRBJ2-3	TRBD2
TGTGCCAGCTCACCATTGGTACGCTCTGGGGCCAACGTCCTGACTTTC	CASSPLVRSGANVLTF	.	TRBV18	TRBJ2-6	.
TGTGCCAGCAGTTTGAATCGGGATGGTGAGCAGTACTTC	CASSLNRDGEQYF	.	TRBV28	TRBJ2-7	.
TGTGCCATCGCTAGGGGAGGGGCCCAATCCTACGAGCAGTACTTC	CAIARGGAQSYEQYF	.	TRBV10-3	TRBJ2-7	TRBD2
TGTGCCAGCAGCGGGGACAGGCACTACGAGCAGTACTTC	CASSGDRHYEQYF	.	TRBV7-2	TRBJ2-7	TRBD1
TGTGCCAGCAGCCCTTTCGGACCGGCGGGAACGTACAATGAGCAGTTCTTC	CASSPFGPAGTYNEQFF	.	TRBV11-3	TRBJ2-1	.
TGTGCCAGCAGTGATTGGGCCAGCTACAATGAGCAGTTCTTC	CASSDWASYNEQFF	.	TRBV2	TRBJ2-1	.
TGTGCCAGCGGGGGATATAGCAATCAGCCCCAGCATTTT	CASGGYSNQPQHF	.	TRBV28	TRBJ1-5	.
TGTGCCAGCTCACCATGGACTAGCGGTTACGAGCAGTACTTC	CASSPWTSGYEQYF	.	TRBV18	TRBJ2-7	TRBD2
TGTGCCAGCAGCTTAGGGTTAAACACCGGGGAGCTGTTTTTT	CASSLGLNTGELFF	.	TRBV7-6	TRBJ2-2	.
TGTGCCACCGCGCACGGCAGGGGGCCTTTCGAGCAGTACTTC	CATAHGRGPFEQYF	.	TRBV15	TRBJ2-7	TRBD1
TGTGCCACCAGCCGCGGGGTAGCGGGAGGTTACGAGCAGTACTTC	CATSRGVAGGYEQYF	.	TRBV15	TRBJ2-7	TRBD2
TGTGCCAGCAGCCTACTTCGACTCGGGAGCTCCTACGAGCAGTACTTC	CASSLLRLGSSYEQYF	.	TRBV6-6	TRBJ2-7	.
TGCGCCAGCAGCTTGGAGGGACTAGCGGCAAGGAATGAGCAGTTCTTC	CASSLEGLAARNEQFF	.	TRBV5-1	TRBJ2-1	TRBD2
TGCGCCAGCAACTCCCTACAGGGGGCGTCCTACGAGCAGTACTTC	CASNSLQGASYEQYF	.	TRBV5-1	TRBJ2-7	TRBD1
TGCGCCAGCAATCTTCACCCCGGGGGCTACACTGAAGCTTTCTTT	CASNLHPGGYTEAFF	.	TRBV5-1	TRBJ1-1	.
TGTGCCAGCAGTCCTCCGGCGTCAAGAGCTTTCTTT	CASSPPASRAFF	.	TRBV28	TRBJ1-1	.
TGCAGCGGTGCCCAGGCAGGGGGTAGTTACGAGCAGTACTTC	CSGAQAGGSYEQYF	.	TRBV29-1	TRBJ2-7	TRBD1
TGTGCCAGCAGCTTACAGGGGACCTCCGAGCAGTACTTC	CASSLQGTSEQYF	once	TRBV7-2	TRBJ2-7	.
TGTGCCAGCGGTAGACAGTCTCTAATGAAGACCCAGTACTTC	CASGRQSLMKTQYF	.	TRBV6-1	TRBJ2-5	.
TGTGCCAGCGACGAGGGGGGGGAGCTGTTTTTT	CASDEGGELFF	.	TRBV2	TRBJ2-2	.
TGTGCCAGCTCAGAGGAAGGGGCGGGAGGTATCTACGAGCAGTACTTC	CASSEEGAGGIYEQYF	once	TRBV18	TRBJ2-7	TRBD2
TGTGCCTCCCAAAAGCGGGAGGGCCGCGGTACCTACGAGCAGTACTTC	CASQKREGRGTYEQYF	.	TRBV6-6	TRBJ2-7	TRBD2
TGCGCCAGCAGCTTGGGACAGGGGGAAGGGCAGTACTTC	CASSLGQGEGQYF	.	TRBV5-1	TRBJ2-7	TRBD1
TGCGCCAGCAGTGAGGGGGACAGGGACACAGATACGCAGTATTTT	CASSEGDRDTDTQYF	.	TRBV10-1	TRBJ2-3	TRBD1
TGTGCCAGCAGTTACTCCCGGACAGGGGGCGACGAGCAGTACTTC	CASSYSRTGGDEQYF	.	TRBV6-6	TRBJ2-7	TRBD1
TGTGCCAGCAGACGACAGGTGGGAACCTACGAGCAGTACTTC	CASRRQVGTYEQYF	.	TRBV6-5	TRBJ2-7	.
TGCGCCAGCAGTGACTTCACCTACGAGCAGTACTTC	CASSDFTYEQYF	few	TRBV10-1	TRBJ2-7	.
TGTGCCAGCAGCCCTGGGGCCCTAGAGACCCAGTACTTC	CASSPGALETQYF	.	TRBV11-2	TRBJ2-5	.
TGTGCCAGCAGCTTAAACGGAAAGAACACTGAAGCTTTCTTT	CASSLNGKNTEAFF	.	TRBV7-3	TRBJ1-1	.
TGTGCCAGCAGTCTTAGGACAGGGGTTTACGAGCAGTACTTC	CASSLRTGVYEQYF	few	TRBV2	TRBJ2-7	TRBD1
TGCGCCAGCAGCCAAGAACCCCGGGGGTCAGATACGCAGTATTTT	CASSQEPRGSDTQYF	.	TRBV4-3	TRBJ2-3	.
TGTGCCAGCAGCTTTTCCTCTGGGGGTACTGAAGCTTTCTTT	CASSFSSGGTEAFF	once	TRBV7-9	TRBJ1-1	.
TGCGCCAGCAGCCAAGTCCTAGCGGGAGTGGTGTACAATGAGCAGTTCTTC	CASSQVLAGVVYNEQFF	.	TRBV4-3	TRBJ2-1	TRBD2
TGCGCCAGTAACGACAGGGCCACTAACTATGGCTACACCTTC	CASNDRATNYGYTF	once	TRBV5-1	TRBJ1-2	TRBD1
TGTGCCAGTGGTAGCGGGTCCTACGAGCAGTACTTC	CASGSGSYEQYF	once	TRBV19	TRBJ2-7	TRBD2
TGCGCCAGCAGTGAGGATAGCGGGAGGTCAGGGGAGCAGTTCTTC	CASSEDSGRSGEQFF	.	TRBV10-1	TRBJ2-1	TRBD2
TGTGCCTTCTCCCTCCTTCCGGGGCCTCTTTTTCTTGGCTACACCTTC	CAFSLLPGPLFLGYTF	.	TRBV30	TRBJ1-2	.
TGTGCCAGCAGCAAAGACGCCAGGGGGCCGGAGACCCAGTACTTC	CASSKDARGPETQYF	once	TRBV21-1	TRBJ2-5	.
TGTGCCAGCAGCTTAGAGAGGGGGAGAGGGTACGAGCAGTACTTC	CASSLERGRGYEQYF	.	TRBV7-2	TRBJ2-7	.